A single sample is the source of the 21 T cell receptor beta chains below, sequenced in a study of beta chain features in type 1 diabetes listed by TCRdb under 2018. The library was built by means of the immunoSEQ multiplex PCR assay. The High Capacity cDNA Reverse Transcription Kit was used to reverse transcribe all of the isolated RNA, meaning that expressed TCRB transcripts were what got sequenced. Not all clones reach the TCRdb copy of this immuneACCESS table, which keeps in-frame sequences only. Checked studies attribute under half of the gap to unresolved V genes and leave the rest unexplained. A total of about 900,000 clones appear in this sample, around a sixth of them only once. About 0.025% of the sample is in the top ten clones. The sample consisted of naive CD4+ T cells from blood. Sample cell subset or site, as interpreted from the label and publication: true naive CD4+ T cells. The receptors were sampled from a young woman in good health.

The chain has TRBV7-9 and TRBJ2-7; D unresolved. Looked up from germline, CDR1 is SEHNR and CDR2 is FQNEAQ (reference sequence). The CDR3 is 11 residues long. Between the trimmed V and J ends, which lost 2 bases and 6 bases, there was a span of 5 bases. CDR3 sequence reads: CASSLYGEQYF. CDR3 in DNA: TGTGCCAGCAGCTTATACGGCGAGCAGTACTTC.

V usage is TRBV28 and J usage is TRBJ1-5; possible D gene TRBD1, 6 bases. The germline CDR1 and CDR2 sequences are MDHEN and SYDVKM. The CDR3 is 14 amino acids. V was trimmed by 3 bases and J by 5 bases, leaving 11 bases between them. The CDR3 nucleotides are TGTGCCAGCAGTTTGGGGGCCCCTTATCAGCCCCAGCATTTT. Translation: CASSLGAPYQPQHF. Full variable domain (rest looked up from reference TRBV28 and TRBJ1-5): DVKVTQSSRYLVKRTGEKVFLECVQDMDHENMFWYRQDPGLGLRLIYFSYDVKMKEKGDIPEGYSVSREKKERFSLILESASTNQTSMYLCASSLGAPYQPQHFGDGTRLSIL.

This clone was picked up a small number of times. This chain uses TRBV10-3 with TRBJ1-2, with 7 bases matching TRBD1. This CDR3 has 15 amino acids. V was clipped by 3 bases and J by 4 bases; unmatched bases: 8. CDR1 is ENHRY and CDR2 is SYGVKD in the germline V gene. The CDR3, as DNA: TGTGCCATCAGTGACCCTACGGACAGGATCTATGGCTACACCTTC. It encodes CAISDPTDRIYGYTF.

This clone occurred a few times. V and J are TRBV15 and TRBJ2-7; 7 bases align to TRBD1. V dropped 4 bases and J dropped 5; count of bases not matched to a gene: 5. CDR1 is LNHNV, CDR2 YYDKDF, per germline (reference sequence). The CDR3 spans 13 residues. CDR3 in DNA: TGTGCCACCAGCATAGCGACAGGGAACGAGCAGTACTTC. Protein sequence: CATSIATGNEQYF.

This clone was counted only a few times. V gene TRBV7-8 combines with J gene TRBJ2-4; D possibly corresponds to TRBD2 (6 bases). The germline V and J ends were trimmed by 0 bases and 9 bases, with 15 bases remaining between them. This CDR3 is 15 amino acids long. CDR1 SGHVS and CDR2 FQNEAQ come from the germline V gene. CDR3 sequence (DNA): TGTGCCAGCAGCTTAGCGTTCGGGGGTCCTAGCATTCAGTACTTC. It codes for CASSLAFGGPSIQYF.

The chain combines TRBV29-1 with TRBJ2-7; 9 positions match TRBD1. V lost 7 bases to trimming and J lost 6 bases; unmatched junction nucleotides: 7. Germline-derived CDR1 and CDR2 are SQVTM and ANQGSEA. The CDR3 has 12 amino acids. This CDR3 reads CSGLTGGREQYF. The CDR3 nucleotides are TGCAGCGGTCTGACAGGGGGACGCGAGCAGTACTTC.

The chain recombines TRBV10-3 with TRBJ1-2; possibly TRBD1 for D (6 bases). CDR3 size: 16 residues. V was clipped by 4 bases and J by 3 bases, with 18 bases between them. Per the germline V gene, CDR1 is ENHRY and CDR2 is SYGVKD. CDR3 nucleotide sequence: TGTGCCATCAGTGTAAAGGGGGGGCGCAAGCACTATGGCTACACCTTC. Translated, it gives CAISVKGGRKHYGYTF.

The rearrangement links TRBV4-2 to TRBJ2-6, with a weak D call TRBD1 (6 bases). The CDR3 loop spans 16 amino acids. Per the germline V gene, CDR1 is LGHNA and CDR2 is YNFKEQ. The V gene lost 3 bases and the J gene lost 0 bases, with 9 bases spanning the gap. Written as DNA, the CDR3 is TGTGCCAGCAGCCAGGGGGCAGACTCTGGGGCCAACGTCCTGACTTTC. Protein product: CASSQGADSGANVLTF.

This clone was observed a few times. V and J are TRBV7-2 and TRBJ2-3; D remains unclear. This CDR3 is 11 amino acids long. Trimming removed 6 bases from V and 5 bases from J, with 6 bases in between. Germline loops: CDR1 SGHTA, CDR2 FQGNSA. This CDR3 is CASSGLDTQYF. As DNA, the CDR3 is TGTGCCAGCAGTGGGCTAGATACGCAGTATTTT. Full variable domain (missing parts from reference TRBV7-2 and TRBJ2-3): GAGVSQSPSNKVTEKGKDVELRCDPISGHTALYWYRQSLGQGLEFLIYFQGNSAPDKSGLPSDRFSAERTGGSVSTLTIQRTQQEDSAVYLCASSGLDTQYFGPGTRLTVL.

This chain links TRBV7-9 with TRBJ1-4, with D maybe TRBD1 (6 bases). Trimming shortened V by 2 bases and J by 7 bases, and 14 bases separated the two germline ends. Germline V gives CDR1 SEHNR, CDR2 FQNEAQ (reference sequence). The CDR3 is 15 residues long. The CDR3 DNA reads as TGTGCCAGCAGCTTATCTCAGGGGATCAGTGAAAAACTGTTTTTT. Translated, it gives CASSLSQGISEKLFF.

This clone was seen a handful of times. The J gene is TRBJ1-4, the V gene TRBV9; 9 bases fit TRBD1. Looked up from germline, CDR1 is SGDLS and CDR2 is YYNGEE. The V segment lost 3 bases and the J segment 7 bases; nucleotides outside the gene matches: 1. CDR3 length: 13 residues. The CDR3 protein is CASSATGGEKLFF. In nucleotides, the CDR3 is TGTGCCAGCAGCGCGACAGGGGGTGAAAAACTGTTTTTT.

This chain joins TRBV23-1 and TRBJ2-4; 12 bases line up with TRBD2. TRBV23-1 is assigned to the ORF class and has an uncertain function. V lost 6 bases and J lost 0; bases outside the gene matches: 9. The CDR3 is made up of 18 amino acids. The CDR3 loop is CASRRTSGKVLAKNIQYF. The CDR3 coding sequence is TGCGCCAGCAGGCGGACTAGCGGGAAAGTTTTAGCCAAAAACATTCAGTACTTC.

This clone came up a few times. The V and J genes are TRBV7-6 and TRBJ2-3, with D unclear. V was trimmed by 3 bases and J by 8 bases, leaving 21 bases between them. Germline V gene sequence: CDR1 SGHVS, CDR2 FNYEAQ. The CDR3 covers 16 residues. CDR3 loop: CASSLVSGPVRGTQYF. CDR3 nucleotides: TGTGCCAGCAGCTTGGTATCCGGGCCCGTTCGTGGTACGCAGTATTTT.

This clone turned up a few times. The chain employs TRBV7-2 and TRBJ1-1; D is uncertain. V was shortened by 2 bases and J by 2 bases, with 9 bases between the two germline ends. CDR3 length equals 14 residues. Germline V gives CDR1 SGHTA, CDR2 FQGNSA. The CDR3 sequence is CASSLSTANTEAFF. In DNA, the CDR3 is TGTGCCAGCAGCTTAAGCACAGCTAACACTGAAGCTTTCTTT.

This rearrangement joins TRBV4-2 to TRBJ2-6; D is possibly TRBD1 (6 bases). Germline-derived CDR1 and CDR2 are LGHNA and YNFKEQ. CDR3 size: 17 residues. Trimming shortened V by 0 bases and J by 0 bases, and 9 bases separated the two germline ends. CDR3 residues: CASSQETGNSGANVLTF. The CDR3 DNA sequence: TGTGCCAGCAGCCAAGAAACAGGGAACTCTGGGGCCAACGTCCTGACTTTC.

CDR3 sequence reads: CASSLSRPDQPQHF. CDR3 coding DNA: TGTGCCAGCAGTTTATCCCGCCCGGATCAGCCCCAGCATTTT. The chain uses TRBV28 and TRBJ1-5; D is unclear. CDR1 is MDHEN and CDR2 is SYDVKM in the germline V gene. V lost 1 base and J 5 bases, leaving 9 bases between the germline ends. This CDR3 region has 14 residues.

This clone showed up just a few times. The chain is built from TRBV27 and TRBJ2-7; possibly TRBD2 for D (5 bases). From germline, CDR1 is MNHEY and CDR2 SMNVEV (reference sequence). V was clipped by 7 bases and J by 3 bases, with 19 bases between them. This CDR3 region has 15 residues. The CDR3: CASMKEGARFYEQYF. CDR3 in DNA: TGTGCCAGCATGAAAGAGGGCGCCCGATTCTACGAGCAGTACTTC.

The chain carries TRBV5-4 and TRBJ1-2, with a possible D match to TRBD1 (6 bases). CDR1 SGHNT and CDR2 YYREEE come from the germline V gene (reference sequence). V lost 5 bases, J lost 4 bases, and 9 bases lay in between. CDR3 length: 12 amino acids. The CDR3 DNA reads as TGTGCCAGCAGTTGGGGGGCCTATGGCTACACCTTC. It specifies CASSWGAYGYTF.

The table lists this clone with many counts. The J gene is TRBJ2-4, the V gene TRBV23-1; 8 positions agree with TRBD2. TRBV23-1 carries the ORF label, with uncertain function. Losses at the gene ends were 3 bases for V and 0 bases for J; bases not matched to a gene: 10. The CDR3 is 18 amino acids. The CDR3 reads CASSQEGTRILAKNIQYF. CDR3 nucleotide sequence: TGCGCCAGCAGTCAGGAGGGGACTAGGATACTAGCCAAAAACATTCAGTACTTC.

DNA of the CDR3: TGTGCCAGCAGCCCTGGAACATGGTGGGGGTATGGCTACACCTTC. It translates to CASSPGTWWGYGYTF. The genes are TRBV7-9 and TRBJ1-2, with a weak D call TRBD1 (5 bases). In germline, CDR1 is SEHNR, CDR2 FQNEAQ (reference sequence). Trimming stripped 5 bases from V and 5 bases from J, with 18 bases between. The CDR3 consists of 15 residues.

In this sample, this clone turned up a few times. The chain employs TRBV19 and TRBJ2-3; 7 bases fit TRBD1. After removal of 5 bases from V and 2 bases from J, the junction contained 4 bases not matched to a gene. The germline gives CDR1 LNHDA, CDR2 SQIVND (reference sequence). CDR3 length equals 14 residues. The CDR3 DNA sequence: TGTGCCAGTAGTCACAGGGGAAACACAGATACGCAGTATTTT. It translates to CASSHRGNTDTQYF.